Below are 6 T cell receptor beta chains sequenced from a single sample in a study of T cell clonality in common variable immunodeficiency. Study results and limitations: Common variable immunodeficiency TCR beta sequences reportedly had fewer deletions and N-nucleotide insertions.

These TCRs' antigens remain unknown. Using immunoSEQ multiplex PCR, the repertoire was profiled, and TCRdb retains in-frame clones only, with some absent. The profile covers about 28,000 clones, none occurring a single time. Input material: peripheral blood mononuclear cells. All receptors come from a human donor with common variable immunodeficiency.

This clone was observed a handful of times. The CDR3 extends 3 residues past the end of the read, so its final part is completed from the germline J gene. V and J are TRBV7-9 and TRBJ2-7; the D is unclear. The germline V and J ends were trimmed by 1 base and 0 bases, with 7 bases remaining between them. CDR1 is SEHNR and CDR2 is FQNEAQ in the germline V gene (reference sequence). The CDR3 length is 14 residues. Partial CDR3 DNA: TGTGCCAGCAGCTTAGGTGTTAGCTCCTACGAG. Protein sequence: CASSLGVSSYE. In full, the CDR3 reads CASSLGVSSYEQYF.

This clone has at least ten counts. Read data end 3 residues before the CDR3 end; the end is taken from the germline J gene. This chain joins TRBV30 and TRBJ1-2; 8 bases line up with TRBD1. Germline CDR1 is GTSNPN and CDR2 is SVGIG (reference sequence). CDR3 size: 12 residues. CDR3 bases read: TGTGCCTGGGACAGGGGAAAGGGGGGC. Translation gives CAWDRGKGG. The CDR3 in its entirety is CAWDRGKGGYTF.

This clone was picked up a small number of times. Read data end 3 residues before the CDR3 end; the end is taken from the germline J gene. The chain is built from TRBV6-2 or TRBV6-3 and TRBJ2-1; TRBD1 might be the D (6 bases). V lost 6 bases and J 0 bases, leaving 6 bases between the germline ends. The CDR3 has 13 amino acids. Germline V CDR1 and CDR2: MNHEY, SVGEGT. CDR3: CASRGASYNEQFF. The sequenced part of the CDR3 DNA is TGTGCCAGCAGGGGGGCCTCCTACAATGAG.

This clone was counted a few times. The missing CDR3 end, 3 residues past where the read stops, is filled in from the germline J gene. V and J are TRBV19 and TRBJ1-5; tentative D call: TRBD1 (6 bases). V was pared by 3 bases and J by 2 bases, with 17 bases between. Per germline, CDR1 LNHDA and CDR2 SQIVND (reference sequence). The CDR3 has 17 residues. The CDR3 bases that were read are TGTGCCAGTAGTATTTCCGGGACACAGATTCGCAATCAGCCC. Its protein product is CASSISGTQIRNQP. The complete CDR3 protein is CASSISGTQIRNQPQHF.

On this clone itself: The read finishes 3 residues shy of the CDR3 end, and the germline J gene is used to complete it. This sequence joins TRBV7-6 and TRBJ1-1, with TRBD1 identical over 9 bases. The length of the CDR3 is 16 residues. Germline CDR1 reads SGHVS; CDR2 reads FNYEAQ. V shed 5 bases and J 2 bases; nucleotides not matched to a gene: 9. This CDR3 is CASSPTPGQGNTEAFF. The part of the CDR3 DNA that was read is TGTGCCAGCAGCCCAACACCGGGACAGGGTAACACTGAA. The full variable domain, rest sourced from reference TRBV7-6 and TRBJ1-1, is GAGVSQSPRYKVTKRGQDVALRCDPISGHVSLYWYRQALGQGPEFLTYFNYEAQQDKSGLPNDRFSAERPEGSISTLTIQRTEQRDSAMYRCASSPTPGQGNTEAFFGQGTRLTVV.

This clone showed up just a few times. The sequenced fragment ends 3 residues before the CDR3 boundary, so the rest is inferred from the germline J gene. The J gene is TRBJ1-2, the V gene TRBV18, with 7 bases that match TRBD1. In germline, CDR1 is KGHSH, CDR2 LQKENI. J gave up 5 bases and V 2 bases, and 5 bases lay outside the gene matches. CDR3 size: 14 residues. Incomplete CDR3 DNA: TGTGCCAGCTCACCAGGCGGGGACAGTTATGGC. Amino acid sequence: CASSPGGDSYG. The CDR3, in full, reads CASSPGGDSYGYTF.